Here is one T cell receptor (beta chain) with its context. What it binds is not known. PCR employed 60 Vbeta and 13 Jbeta primers. The method was immunoSEQ multiplex PCR; TCRdb's version includes in-frame clones alone and lacks a portion of them. The sample holds around 170,000 clones, approximately 80% seen once. These data originate in a study of cytomegalovirus exposure and HLA in healthy donors. Germline CDR1 and CDR2: KGHSY and FQNENV. The CDR3 spans 15 residues. Germline trimming cut 4 bases from V and 3 bases from J; bases unmatched to any gene: 5. General observations from the study: Some public TCRs appeared in many individuals, while most sequences were rare. Indistinguishability led to the exclusion of some V segments, TRBV6-2 and TRBV6-3 included. The study put some 150 TCR beta chains on its list as cytomegalovirus-associated.

The chain couples TRBV16 to TRBJ1-1; TRBD1 matches 10 bases. Material: PBMCs. The sequence came from a girl between 5 and 17 years old in good health and CMV-seropositive. The CDR3 DNA reads as TGTGCCAGCAGCCTTCCCGGACAGGGGGACACTGAAGCTTTCTTT. Protein sequence: CASSLPGQGDTEAFF.